This is a list of T cell receptor beta chains from one sample in a study of blood T cell repertoires in COVID-19. Clones were read by immunoSEQ multiplex PCR, and TCRdb kept only the in-frame ones, dropping some. The sample has 52,000 or so clones, roughly nine tenths seen once; the top ten hold almost 4%. Sample: peripheral blood. Receptors originate from a man aged 50-60 years with acute or convalescent COVID-19. Each CDR3 is given with its conserved first and last residue. A D gene is named only where the DNA matches it firmly. Clone size is shown for a subset of rows, as once, few, many or a class of expanded clone.

>-|TRBV19|TRBJ1-5|-
CASSIVMVRQPQHF
TGTGCCAGTAGTATAGTAATGGTACGGCAGCCCCAGCATTTT
>-|TRBV9|TRBJ2-3|-
CASSTPVGGRGTDTQYF
TGTGCCAGCAGCACACCCGTAGGGGGACGAGGCACAGATACGCAGTATTTT
>-|TRBV6-1|TRBJ1-2|-
CASSEMGGSGYGYTF
TGTGCCAGCAGTGAAATGGGGGGGTCGGGCTATGGCTACACCTTC
>TRBD1|TRBV9|TRBJ1-2|-
CASRGDSNYGYTF
TGTGCCAGCAGGGGGGACAGTAACTATGGCTACACCTTC
>TRBD2|TRBV27|TRBJ2-7|-
CASSLLGAGGISYAYEQYF
TGTGCCAGCAGTTTATTGGGAGCGGGAGGGATTTCCTATGCCTACGAGCAGTACTTC
>-|TRBV19|TRBJ2-5|-
CASSSGPLGTQYF
TGTGCCAGTAGTAGCGGGCCCCTTGGGACCCAGTACTTC
>TRBD1|TRBV2|TRBJ1-2|-
CASSEGTGRAGYGYTF
TGTGCCAGCAGTGAAGGGACAGGGCGAGCGGGGTATGGCTACACCTTC
>-|TRBV7-9|TRBJ1-2|-
CASSLQYGYTF
TGTGCCAGCAGCTTACAGTATGGCTACACCTTC
>TRBD2|TRBV24-1|TRBJ2-1|-
CATSSSGSYNEQFF
TGTGCCACCAGTTCCAGCGGGAGCTACAATGAGCAGTTCTTC
>TRBD1|TRBV7-2|TRBJ1-1|-
CASSLPRGRFEAFF
TGTGCCAGCAGCTTACCCAGGGGGCGTTTTGAAGCTTTCTTT
>-|TRBV6-5|TRBJ1-3|-
CASTRGDYGNTIYF
TGTGCCAGCACCAGAGGTGACTATGGAAACACCATATATTTT
>TRBD2|TRBV7-8|TRBJ2-7|once
CASSPREGLTEQYF
TGTGCCAGCAGCCCGCGGGAGGGCCTAACGGAGCAGTACTTC
>-|TRBV5-1|TRBJ1-5|-
CASSLFSGPHQPQHF
TGCGCCAGCAGCTTATTTTCAGGGCCCCATCAGCCCCAGCATTTT
>TRBD1|TRBV28|TRBJ1-2|-
CASSALTGDGYTF
TGTGCCAGCAGTGCCTTGACAGGGGATGGCTACACCTTC
>-|TRBV10-3|TRBJ2-4|-
CAIRGTEYF
TGTGCCATCAGGGGCACAGAGTACTTC
>TRBD2|TRBV24-1|TRBJ2-1|-
CATSDSKRGPYNEQFF
TGTGCCACCAGTGATTCCAAGCGGGGTCCCTACAATGAGCAGTTCTTC
>-|TRBV5-1|TRBJ1-1|-
CASSQGSPNTEAFF
TGCGCCAGCAGCCAGGGCAGCCCGAACACTGAAGCTTTCTTT
>TRBD1|TRBV12-3/TRBV12-4|TRBJ1-1|-
CASRVQGAEAFF
TGTGCCAGCAGGGTACAGGGGGCGGAAGCTTTCTTT
>TRBD2|TRBV29-1|TRBJ2-4|-
CSAVTSGLAKNIQYF
TGCAGCGCCGTGACTAGCGGGTTAGCCAAAAACATTCAGTACTTC
>TRBD1|TRBV11-2|TRBJ2-5|once
CASSRTRTGGLETQYF
TGTGCCAGCAGCCGAACCCGGACAGGGGGCCTGGAGACCCAGTACTTC
>TRBD1|TRBV15|TRBJ1-2|once
CATRDPGTGNGYTF
TGTGCCACCAGAGATCCCGGGACAGGGAATGGCTACACCTTC
>-|TRBV24-1|TRBJ1-2|-
CATSDHSSGGYTF
TGTGCCACCAGTGACCATTCATCGGGGGGCTACACCTTC